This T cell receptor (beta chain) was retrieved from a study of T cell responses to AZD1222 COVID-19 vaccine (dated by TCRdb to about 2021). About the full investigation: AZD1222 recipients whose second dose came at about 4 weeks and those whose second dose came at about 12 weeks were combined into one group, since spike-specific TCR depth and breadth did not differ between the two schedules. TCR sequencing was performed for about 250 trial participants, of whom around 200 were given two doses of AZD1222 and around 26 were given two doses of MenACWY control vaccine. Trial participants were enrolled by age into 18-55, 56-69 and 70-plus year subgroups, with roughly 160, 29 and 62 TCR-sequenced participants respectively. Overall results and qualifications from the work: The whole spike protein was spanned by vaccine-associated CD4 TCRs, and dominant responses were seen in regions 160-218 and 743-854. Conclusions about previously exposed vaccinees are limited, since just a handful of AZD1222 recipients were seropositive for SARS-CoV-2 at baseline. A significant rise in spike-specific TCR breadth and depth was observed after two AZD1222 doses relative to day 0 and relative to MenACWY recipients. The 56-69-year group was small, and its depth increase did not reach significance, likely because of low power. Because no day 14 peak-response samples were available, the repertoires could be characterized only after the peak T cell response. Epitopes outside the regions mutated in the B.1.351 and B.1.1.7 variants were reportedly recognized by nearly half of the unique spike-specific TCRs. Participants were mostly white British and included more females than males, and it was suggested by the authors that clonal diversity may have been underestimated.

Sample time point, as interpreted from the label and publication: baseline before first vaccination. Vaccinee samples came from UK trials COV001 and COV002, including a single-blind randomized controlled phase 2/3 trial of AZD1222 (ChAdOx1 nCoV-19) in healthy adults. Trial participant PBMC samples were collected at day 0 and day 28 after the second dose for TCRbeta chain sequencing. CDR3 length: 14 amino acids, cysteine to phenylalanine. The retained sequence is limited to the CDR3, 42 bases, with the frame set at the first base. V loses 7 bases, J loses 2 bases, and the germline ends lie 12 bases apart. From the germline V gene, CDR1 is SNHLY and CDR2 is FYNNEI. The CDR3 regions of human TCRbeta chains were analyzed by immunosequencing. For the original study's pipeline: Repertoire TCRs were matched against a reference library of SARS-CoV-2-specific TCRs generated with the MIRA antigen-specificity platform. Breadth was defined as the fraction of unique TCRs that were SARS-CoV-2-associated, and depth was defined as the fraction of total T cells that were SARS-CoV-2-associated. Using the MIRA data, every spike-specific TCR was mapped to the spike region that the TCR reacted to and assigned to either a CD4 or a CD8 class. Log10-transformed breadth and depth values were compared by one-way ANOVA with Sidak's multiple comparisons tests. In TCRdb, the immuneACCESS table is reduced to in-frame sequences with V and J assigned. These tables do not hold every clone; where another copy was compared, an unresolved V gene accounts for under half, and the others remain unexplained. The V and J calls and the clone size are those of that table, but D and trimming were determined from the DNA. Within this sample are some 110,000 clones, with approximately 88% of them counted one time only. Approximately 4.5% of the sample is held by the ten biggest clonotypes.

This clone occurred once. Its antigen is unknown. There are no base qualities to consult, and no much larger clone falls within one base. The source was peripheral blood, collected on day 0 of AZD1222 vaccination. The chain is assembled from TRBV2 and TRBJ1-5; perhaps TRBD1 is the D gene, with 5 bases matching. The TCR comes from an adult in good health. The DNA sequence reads TGTGCCAGCAAACAGGTTCCGGGCAATCAGCCCCAGCATTTT. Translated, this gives CASKQVPGNQPQHF. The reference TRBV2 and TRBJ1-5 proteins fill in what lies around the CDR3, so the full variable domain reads EPEVTQTPSHQVTQMGQEVILRCVPISNHLYFYWYRQILGQKVEFLVSFYNNEISEKSEIFDDQFSVERPDGSNFTLKIRSTKLEDSAMYFCASKQVPGNQPQHFGDGTRLSIL.